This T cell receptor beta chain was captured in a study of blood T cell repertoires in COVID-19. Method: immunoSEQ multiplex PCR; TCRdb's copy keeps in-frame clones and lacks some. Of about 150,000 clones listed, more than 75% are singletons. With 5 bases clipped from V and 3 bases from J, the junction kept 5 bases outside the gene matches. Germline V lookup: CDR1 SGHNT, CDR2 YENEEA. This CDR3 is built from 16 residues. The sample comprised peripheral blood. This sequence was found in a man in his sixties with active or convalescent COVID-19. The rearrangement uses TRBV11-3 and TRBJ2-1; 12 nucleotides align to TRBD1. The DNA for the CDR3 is TGTGCCAGCAGCCCGGGGACAGGGGGCCTCTACAATGAGCAGTTCTTC. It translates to CASSPGTGGLYNEQFF.